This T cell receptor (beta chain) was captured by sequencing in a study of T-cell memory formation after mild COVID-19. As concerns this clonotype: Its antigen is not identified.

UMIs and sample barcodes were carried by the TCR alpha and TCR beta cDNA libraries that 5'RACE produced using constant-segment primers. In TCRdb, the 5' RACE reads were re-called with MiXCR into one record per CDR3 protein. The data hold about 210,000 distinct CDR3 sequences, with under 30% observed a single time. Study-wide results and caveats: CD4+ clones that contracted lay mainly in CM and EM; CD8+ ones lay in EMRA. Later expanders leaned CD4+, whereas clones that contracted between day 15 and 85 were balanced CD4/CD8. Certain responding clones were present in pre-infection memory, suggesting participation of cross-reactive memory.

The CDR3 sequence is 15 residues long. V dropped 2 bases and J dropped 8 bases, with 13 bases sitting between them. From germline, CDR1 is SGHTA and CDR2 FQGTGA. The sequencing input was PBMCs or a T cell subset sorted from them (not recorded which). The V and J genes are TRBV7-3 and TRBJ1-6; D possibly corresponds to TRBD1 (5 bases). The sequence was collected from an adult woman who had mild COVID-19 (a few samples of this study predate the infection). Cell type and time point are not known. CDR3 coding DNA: TGTGCCAGCAGCTTAGATGGGACGGCCGATTCACCCCTCCACTTT. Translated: CASSLDGTADSPLHF.